These 32 T cell receptor beta chains originate from one sample sequenced in a study of blood T cell repertoires in COVID-19. Generated by immunoSEQ multiplex PCR, the TCRdb table keeps only in-frame clones and is missing some. The sample lists 300,000 to 450,000 clones, around 90% occurring once. The source material was PBMCs or T cells enriched from blood (not recorded which). All receptors derive from a woman in her late teens or twenties who had recovered from COVID-19.

The CDR3 reads CSVGGQLSSYEQYF. In DNA, the CDR3 is TGCAGCGTTGGGGGACAGTTAAGCTCCTACGAGCAGTACTTC. The gene calls are TRBV29-1 and TRBJ2-7, with TRBD1 matching over 7 bases. Looked up from germline, CDR1 is SQVTM and CDR2 is ANQGSEA. V lost 4 bases and J lost 0; bases outside the gene matches: 6. The CDR3 is 14 residues long.

The chain uses TRBV30 and TRBJ2-7; possibly TRBD1 for D (5 bases). This CDR3 contains 11 residues. V lost 4 bases and J 4 bases, leaving 8 bases between the germline ends. The germline V gene has CDR1 GTSNPN and CDR2 SVGIG (reference sequence). The CDR3 nucleotides are TGTGCCTGGATCGACAGTTACGAGCAGTACTTC. This encodes CAWIDSYEQYF.

The chain recombines TRBV7-8 with TRBJ1-5, with 9 positions matching TRBD1. This CDR3 comprises 15 residues. The V segment lost 5 bases and the J segment 5 bases; nucleotides outside the gene matches: 7. CDR1 and CDR2 (germline): SGHVS, FQNEAQ. The CDR3 DNA is TGTGCCAGCAGCCGAGGACAGGGGAATCATCAGCCCCAGCATTTT. Its translation: CASSRGQGNHQPQHF.

This clone appeared once. The CDR3 is CASSLATRGSGTEAFF. The CDR3 DNA sequence: TGCGCCAGCAGCTTGGCCACCAGGGGGAGCGGCACTGAAGCTTTCTTT. The chain recombines TRBV5-1 with TRBJ1-1; 7 nucleotides agree with TRBD1. With V trimmed by 0 bases and J by 4 bases, 9 bases remained unmatched. The CDR3 spans 16 residues. CDR1 and CDR2 (germline): SGHRS, YFSETQ.

The chain links TRBV7-8 to TRBJ2-1; weak D call: TRBD1 (5 bases). CDR3 length equals 15 residues. Germline V lookup: CDR1 SGHVS, CDR2 FQNEAQ. Trimming stripped 2 bases from V and 6 bases from J, with 14 bases between. The CDR3 sequence: CASSLFKGLGNEQFF. CDR3 nucleotides: TGTGCCAGCAGCTTATTTAAGGGGCTCGGCAATGAGCAGTTCTTC.

The CDR3 loop reads CASRPDRGLGTDTQYF. The DNA for the CDR3 is TGTGCCAGTAGACCGGACAGGGGGCTTGGCACAGATACGCAGTATTTT. The rearrangement joins TRBV19 to TRBJ2-3, with 11 bases fitting TRBD1. This CDR3 is built from 16 residues. CDR1 LNHDA and CDR2 SQIVND come from the germline V gene (reference sequence). Losses at the gene ends were 6 bases for V and 1 base for J; bases not matched to a gene: 6.

V usage is TRBV5-1 and J usage is TRBJ1-2, with D maybe TRBD1 (6 bases). With 3 bases removed from V and 4 bases from J, the gap between germline ends came to 19 bases. CDR1 and CDR2 from the germline V gene are SGHRS and YFSETQ. The CDR3 has 16 residues. CDR3 loop: CASSSNTGKGAYGYTF. The CDR3 nucleotides read TGCGCCAGCAGCTCAAACACAGGGAAAGGGGCCTATGGCTACACCTTC.

This clone has only one observation. J is TRBJ2-5 and V is TRBV3-1 (or the pseudogene TRBV3-2), with 10 bases lining up with TRBD1. Losses at the gene ends were 4 bases for V and 5 bases for J; bases not matched to a gene: 10. Germline loops: CDR1 LGHDT, CDR2 YNNKEL (reference sequence). CDR3 length equals 16 residues. The CDR3 reads CASSPTGTGVNETQYF. CDR3 DNA: TGTGCCAGCAGCCCAACCGGGACAGGGGTCAACGAGACCCAGTACTTC.

The chain recombines TRBV30 with TRBJ1-6; D remains unclear. Trimming stripped 4 bases from V and 6 bases from J, with 10 bases between. This CDR3 has 13 amino acids. From germline, CDR1 is GTSNPN and CDR2 SVGIG (reference sequence). The CDR3 region is CAWTEYTNSPLHF. The CDR3 DNA is TGTGCCTGGACAGAATACACTAATTCACCCCTCCACTTT.

The chain combines TRBV6-6 with TRBJ2-1; 8 nucleotides line up with TRBD1. J lost 0 bases, V lost 5 bases, and 6 bases had no gene match. The CDR3 is 16 residues long. Per germline, CDR1 MNHNY and CDR2 SVGAGI (reference sequence). CDR3 nucleotides: TGTGCCAGCAGTGGGACAGGTCAAGGCTCCTACAATGAGCAGTTCTTC. This translates into CASSGTGQGSYNEQFF.

This chain links TRBV5-6 with TRBJ1-2, with 8 bases lining up with TRBD1. V trimming: 1 base; J trimming: 7 bases; junction bases outside the gene matches: 6. Germline V gene data show CDR1 as SGHDT and CDR2 as YYEEEE. This CDR3 spans 14 amino acids. The chain's CDR3 is CASSLQQGVFGYTF. The CDR3 bases are TGTGCCAGCAGCTTGCAACAGGGGGTTTTTGGCTACACCTTC.

The V call is TRBV24-1, the J call TRBJ1-5; 9 bases agree with TRBD1. Germline CDR1 is KGHDR and CDR2 is SFDVKD. This CDR3 region has 15 residues. V was clipped by 4 bases and J by 5 bases; unmatched bases: 5. The CDR3, as DNA: TGTGCCACCAGTGAGGAAGGGACAGGGTATCAGCCCCAGCATTTT. Its translation is CATSEEGTGYQPQHF.

This sequence joins TRBV7-3 and TRBJ2-2; 12 nucleotides match TRBD2. Germline CDR1 reads SGHTA; CDR2 reads FQGTGA. With 1 base clipped from V and 3 bases from J, the junction kept 9 bases outside the gene matches. CDR3 length: 19 amino acids. CDR3 DNA sequence: TGTGCCAGCAGCTTAAGTAAACTAGCGGGGGGTCAATACACCGGGGAGCTGTTTTTT. It is translated as CASSLSKLAGGQYTGELFF.

In DNA form, the CDR3 reads TGTGCCAACCGGGGGGACCCTGGAAACACCATATATTTT. Protein: CANRGDPGNTIYF. The J gene is TRBJ1-3, the V gene TRBV10-3, with D possibly TRBD1 on 5 matching bases. The CDR3 length is 13 residues. CDR1 is ENHRY, CDR2 SYGVKD, per germline. The ends were cut back, 10 bases at V and 2 bases at J, with 12 bases in the middle.

There are a few counts of this clone. The J gene is TRBJ1-4, the V gene TRBV5-4; D gene ambiguous. Trimming removed 4 bases at V and 7 bases at J, with 11 bases between. CDR1 and CDR2 from the germline V gene are SGHNT and YYREEE (reference sequence). This CDR3 is built from 13 residues. CDR3 sequence reads: CASSPDRGEKLFF. The CDR3 DNA reads TGTGCCAGCAGCCCCGACCGGGGTGAAAAACTGTTTTTT.

The CDR3 loop reads CASRVGQGSPLHF. CDR3 DNA sequence: TGTGCCAGCAGGGTTGGACAGGGTTCACCCCTCCACTTT. The rearrangement uses TRBV7-2 and TRBJ1-6; TRBD1 agrees at 8 bases. The CDR3 length is 13 residues. Germline trimming cut 6 bases from V and 9 bases from J; bases unmatched to any gene: 4. The germline CDR1 and CDR2 sequences are SGHTA and FQGNSA.

The chain uses TRBV30 and TRBJ1-6, with D perhaps TRBD1 (6 bases). Germline loops: CDR1 GTSNPN, CDR2 SVGIG (reference sequence). This CDR3 has 12 amino acids. V was shortened by 5 bases and J by 9 bases, with 11 bases between the two germline ends. CDR3 loop: CAWVTGPSPLHF. The CDR3 DNA reads as TGTGCCTGGGTTACAGGGCCTTCACCCCTCCACTTT.

This clone came up a few times. The V call is TRBV27, the J call TRBJ1-2; TRBD1 matches at 9 bases. Trimming cost V 5 bases and J 5 bases; bases outside gene matches: 12. There are 16 residues in the CDR3. Germline values: CDR1 MNHEY, CDR2 SMNVEV (reference sequence). CDR3: CASSPRTGVDRYGYTF. The CDR3 DNA follows: TGTGCCAGCAGTCCCAGGACAGGGGTCGATAGGTATGGCTACACCTTC.

V gene TRBV19 combines with J gene TRBJ1-6; 10 bases line up with TRBD1. The V gene's germline CDR1 is LNHDA and CDR2 SQIVND (reference sequence). Trimming removed 5 bases from V and 13 bases from J; junction bases left unmatched: 8. The CDR3 is made up of 14 amino acids. This CDR3 reads CASSRGTGDSPLHF. As DNA, the CDR3 is TGTGCCAGTAGTCGGGGGACAGGGGACTCGCCCCTCCACTTT.

The chain couples TRBV5-1 to TRBJ2-1; 7 nucleotides agree with TRBD1. Trimming at V came to 6 bases and at J to 0 bases, leaving 9 bases not matched to a gene. The germline gives CDR1 SGHRS, CDR2 YFSETQ. The CDR3 has 16 amino acids. The DNA of the CDR3 is TGCGCCAGCACCTCGGACAGGACGAGCTCCTACAATGAGCAGTTCTTC. Its protein product is CASTSDRTSSYNEQFF.

The J gene is TRBJ1-6, the V gene TRBV29-1; a weak D match, TRBD1 (6 bases). Germline lookup yields CDR1 SQVTM and CDR2 ANQGSEA. The CDR3 runs to 12 residues. V gave up 7 bases and J gave up 8 bases, with 12 bases separating them. The CDR3 is CSAWGPDSPLHF. CDR3 sequence (DNA): TGCAGCGCGTGGGGGCCGGATTCACCCCTCCACTTT.

The chain links TRBV6-5 to TRBJ1-2; possible D gene TRBD1, 6 bases. Germline CDR1 and CDR2: MNHEY and SVGAGI. The length of the CDR3 is 13 residues. Trimming took 6 bases from V and 3 from J, leaving 11 bases between them. Here the CDR3 DNA reads TGTGCCAGCAGCCCCGACAGGCACTATGGCTACACCTTC. This sequence encodes CASSPDRHYGYTF.

This clone is a singleton in its sample. The chain recombines TRBV6-2 or TRBV6-3 with TRBJ1-1; 11 bases match TRBD1. Trimming cost V 4 bases and J 5 bases; bases outside gene matches: 6. Germline lookup yields CDR1 MNHEY and CDR2 SVGEGT. The CDR3 sequence is 15 residues long. CDR3 DNA: TGTGCCAGCAGTTTGGGACAGGGGGTGCGGACTGAAGCTTTCTTT. Protein product: CASSLGQGVRTEAFF.

The chain employs TRBV7-6 and TRBJ2-7; TRBD1 matches 10 bases. The CDR3 has 14 amino acids. Per germline, CDR1 SGHVS and CDR2 FNYEAQ. V trimming: 5 bases; J trimming: 5 bases; junction bases outside the gene matches: 6. Written as DNA, the CDR3 is TGTGCCAGCAGCGTCGGGACAGGGGCCAACGAGCAGTACTTC. Its translation is CASSVGTGANEQYF.

The chain uses TRBV7-2 and TRBJ2-5; 11 nucleotides agree with TRBD2. V shed 5 bases, J shed 1 base, and the junction held 3 bases outside the gene matches. Germline loops: CDR1 SGHTA, CDR2 FQGNSA. The CDR3 has 15 amino acids. The CDR3 reads CASSHGTSGQETQYF. CDR3 sequence (DNA): TGTGCCAGCAGCCACGGGACTAGCGGCCAAGAGACCCAGTACTTC.

This clone was seen just once. This same CDR3 is encoded by further DNA sequences in the sample. This rearrangement joins TRBV2 to TRBJ2-7; no reliable D call. V lost 1 base, J lost 3 bases, and 7 bases lay in between. The germline CDR1 and CDR2 sequences are SNHLY and FYNNEI. The CDR3 runs 13 residues. The DNA for the CDR3 is TGTGCCAGCAGTGAAGGAGGCAGCTACGAGCAGTACTTC. It translates to CASSEGGSYEQYF.

The chain recombines TRBV6-5 with TRBJ1-4, with D tentatively TRBD1 (5 bases). The CDR3 totals 15 residues. Germline assignment: CDR1 MNHEY and CDR2 SVGAGI. The V end was cut by 0 bases, the J end by 5 bases, with 10 bases between. The CDR3 sequence is CASSYSGGGNEKLFF. Here the CDR3 DNA reads TGTGCCAGCAGTTACTCGGGGGGAGGGAATGAAAAACTGTTTTTT.

Notes on this clone: The sample contains more than one DNA sequence encoding this CDR3. This sequence joins TRBV4-1 and TRBJ1-5, with a weak D call TRBD1 (6 bases). This CDR3 has 13 residues. Trimming removed 3 bases at V and 6 bases at J, with 9 bases between. Germline values: CDR1 MGHRA, CDR2 YSYEKL. The DNA for the CDR3 is TGCGCCAGCAGCCAGGGGGCGAGTCAGCCCCAGCATTTT. It yields the protein CASSQGASQPQHF.

Worth noting for this clone: The sample carries other DNA sequences with the same CDR3. V usage is TRBV19 and J usage is TRBJ2-5; 7 bases are a match to TRBD2. The V segment lost 1 base and the J segment 1 base; nucleotides outside the gene matches: 0. Germline-derived CDR1 and CDR2 are LNHDA and SQIVND (reference sequence). The CDR3 length is 14 residues. CDR3 nucleotides: TGTGCCAGTAGTATAGGGGGGGGCCAAGAGACCCAGTACTTC. It translates to CASSIGGGQETQYF.

The chain carries TRBV2 and TRBJ2-2; a weak D match, TRBD1 (6 bases). Trimming shortened V by 5 bases and J by 4 bases, and 14 bases separated the two germline ends. The CDR3 has 15 residues. The germline V gene has CDR1 SNHLY and CDR2 FYNNEI. The CDR3 coding sequence is TGTGCCAGCAGTCTCCTACAGGGATTCACCGGGGAGCTGTTTTTT. This sequence encodes CASSLLQGFTGELFF.

J is TRBJ2-2 and V is TRBV30, with a tentative D call TRBD2 (6 bases). This CDR3 has 12 amino acids. In germline, CDR1 is GTSNPN, CDR2 SVGIG (reference sequence). Trimming removed 5 bases at V and 7 bases at J, with 11 bases between. CDR3 amino acids: CAWSGGGGELFF. CDR3 bases: TGTGCCTGGTCCGGGGGAGGCGGGGAGCTGTTTTTT.

Here the CDR3 reads CASLPGQDRPQHF. The CDR3 DNA sequence: TGTGCCAGCCTACCGGGACAGGATCGGCCCCAGCATTTT. The chain joins TRBV19 to TRBJ1-5; the match to TRBD1 covers 8 bases. Germline loops: CDR1 LNHDA, CDR2 SQIVND (reference sequence). The CDR3 totals 13 residues. J gave up 9 bases and V 9 bases, and 10 bases lay outside the gene matches.